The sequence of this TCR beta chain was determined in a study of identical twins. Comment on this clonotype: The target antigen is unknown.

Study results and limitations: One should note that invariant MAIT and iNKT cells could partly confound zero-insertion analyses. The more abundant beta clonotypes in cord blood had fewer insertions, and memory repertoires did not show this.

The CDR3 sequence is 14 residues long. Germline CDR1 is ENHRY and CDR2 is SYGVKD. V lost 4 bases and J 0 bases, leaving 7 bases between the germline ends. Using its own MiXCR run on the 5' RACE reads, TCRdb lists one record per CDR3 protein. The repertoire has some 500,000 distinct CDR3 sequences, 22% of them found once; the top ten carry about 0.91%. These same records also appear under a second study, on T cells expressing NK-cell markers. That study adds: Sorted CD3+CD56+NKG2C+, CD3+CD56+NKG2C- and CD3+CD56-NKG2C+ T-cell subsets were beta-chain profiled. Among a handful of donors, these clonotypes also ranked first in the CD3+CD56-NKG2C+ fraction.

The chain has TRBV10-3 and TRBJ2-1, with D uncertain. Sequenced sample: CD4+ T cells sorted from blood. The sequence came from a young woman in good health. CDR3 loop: CAISGRSSYNEQFF. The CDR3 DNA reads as TGTGCCATCAGTGGACGTAGCTCCTACAATGAGCAGTTCTTC.